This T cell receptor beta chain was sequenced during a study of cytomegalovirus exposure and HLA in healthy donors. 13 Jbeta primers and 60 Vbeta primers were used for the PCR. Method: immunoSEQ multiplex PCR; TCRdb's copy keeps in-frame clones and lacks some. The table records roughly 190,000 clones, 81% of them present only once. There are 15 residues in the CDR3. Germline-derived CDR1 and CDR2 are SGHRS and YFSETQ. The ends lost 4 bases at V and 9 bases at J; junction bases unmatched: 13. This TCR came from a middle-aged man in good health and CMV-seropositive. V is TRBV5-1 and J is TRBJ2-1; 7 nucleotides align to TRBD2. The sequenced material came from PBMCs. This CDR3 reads CASSPIAGYSSEQFF. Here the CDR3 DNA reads TGCGCCAGCAGCCCGATAGCGGGCTACAGTAGTGAGCAGTTCTTC. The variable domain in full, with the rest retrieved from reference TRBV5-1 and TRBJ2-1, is KAGVTQTPRYLIKTRGQQVTLSCSPISGHRSVSWYQQTPGQGLQFLFEYFSETQRNKGNFPGRFSGRQFSNSRSEMNVSTLELGDSALYLCASSPIAGYSSEQFFGPGTRLTVL.